This is a list of T cell receptor beta chains from one sample in a study of blood T cells in healthy people across ages. TCRdb reprocessed the 5' RACE reads via MiXCR and lists one record per CDR3 protein. The sample carries some 1.5 million distinct CDR3 sequences, under 55% recorded once. The sample consisted of blood. The receptors here all came from a woman between 18 and 29 years old in good health. Each CDR3 is given with its conserved first and last residue. Fields, in order: D gene, V gene, J gene, clone size, CDR3 DNA, CDR3 protein. The D gene is left open where the match is weak. Size values are once, few and many counts, or a class for expanded clones, and some rows have none.

>NA|TRBV11-2|TRBJ2-7|few
TGTGCCAGCAGCTTAGTGTCTAGCCCAACCTACGAGCAGTACTTC
CASSLVSSPTYEQYF
>NA|TRBV27|TRBJ2-3|NA
TGTGCCAGCAGTGTATTGGACGCAGATACGCAGTATTTT
CASSVLDADTQYF
>NA|TRBV5-1|TRBJ2-7|NA
TGCGCCAGCAGCTTAACAGAGTTTGAGCAGTACTTC
CASSLTEFEQYF
>TRBD2|TRBV20-1|TRBJ2-7|NA
TGCAGTGCTGCCCTTAGCGGGGGGATTTACGAGCAGTACTTC
CSAALSGGIYEQYF
>NA|TRBV20-1|TRBJ2-4|few
TGCAGTGCTAGAACGTCCCTCACAGGGCAAGCCAAAAACATTCAGTACTTC
CSARTSLTGQAKNIQYF
>NA|TRBV12-3/TRBV12-4|TRBJ2-1|NA
TGTGCCAGCAGGCGGACGGCAAGGAGCGCCTACAATGAGCAGTTCTTC
CASRRTARSAYNEQFF
>NA|TRBV6-4|TRBJ1-1|few
TGTGCCAGCAGTGACGGCAGTGAAGCTTTCTTT
CASSDGSEAFF
>NA|TRBV5-1|TRBJ1-2|few
TGCGCCAGCAGCCTGGAAGGAGGACCGGGGTCCTCTGGCTACACCTTC
CASSLEGGPGSSGYTF
>TRBD2|TRBV20-1|TRBJ2-3|once
TGCAGTGCCACCCCGACCAGGGCGGGAGCAGCTACGCAGTATTTT
CSATPTRAGAATQYF
>TRBD1|TRBV30|TRBJ2-1|few
TGTGCCTGGAGCGCCGGACAGGGTTTTTTCAATGAGCAGTTCTTC
CAWSAGQGFFNEQFF
>TRBD1|TRBV9|TRBJ1-1|NA
TGTGCCAGCAGCGTAGGGGACAGGGGTTCTGCAGCTTTCTTT
CASSVGDRGSAAFF
>NA|TRBV28|TRBJ2-1|few
TGTGCCAGCACCAGGCGGGACGGTCACTACAATGAGCAGTTCTTC
CASTRRDGHYNEQFF
>NA|TRBV4-3|TRBJ2-1|few
TGCGCCAGCAGCCCCGGTTGGCCCCACAATGAGCAGTTCTTC
CASSPGWPHNEQFF
>TRBD1|TRBV12-3/TRBV12-4|TRBJ2-3|few
TGTGCCAGCGAGTTGACCCCGGGACAGGGGCTCACAGATACGCAGTATTTT
CASELTPGQGLTDTQYF
>NA|TRBV20-1|TRBJ2-1|few
TGCAGTGCTAGAGAATGGGTCGCGATCAATGAGCAGTTCTTC
CSAREWVAINEQFF
>TRBD1|TRBV12-3/TRBV12-4|TRBJ1-2|NA
TGTGCCAGCAGTGCCCCGGGACAGGGACGCTTTGGCTACACCTTC
CASSAPGQGRFGYTF
>NA|TRBV4-3|TRBJ2-5|few
TGCGCCAGCAGCCAATCTAGGGCAGTTGAACAGTACTTC
CASSQSRAVEQYF
>NA|TRBV12-3/TRBV12-4|TRBJ1-1|few
TGTGCCAGCACCCCAGACAGAGGTCTCACTGAAGCTTTCTTT
CASTPDRGLTEAFF